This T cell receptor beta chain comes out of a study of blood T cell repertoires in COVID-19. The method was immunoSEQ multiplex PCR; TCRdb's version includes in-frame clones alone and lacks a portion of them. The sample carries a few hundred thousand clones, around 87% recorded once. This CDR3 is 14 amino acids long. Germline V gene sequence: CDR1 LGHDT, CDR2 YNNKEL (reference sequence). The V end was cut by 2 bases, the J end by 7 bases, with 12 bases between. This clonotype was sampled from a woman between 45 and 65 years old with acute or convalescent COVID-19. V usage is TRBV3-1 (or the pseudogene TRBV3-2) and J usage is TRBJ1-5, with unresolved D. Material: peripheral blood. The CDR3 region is CASSQFGSEQPQHF. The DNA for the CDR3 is TGTGCCAGCAGCCAATTTGGTTCCGAGCAGCCCCAGCATTTT.